The clone carrying this T cell receptor beta chain was recorded a few times. Its antigen is unknown. Germline trimming cut 1 base from V and 8 bases from J; bases unmatched to any gene: 10. The CDR3 is 16 residues long. Per germline, CDR1 SGHTA and CDR2 FQGNSA. The method was immunoSEQ multiplex PCR; TCRdb's version includes in-frame clones alone and lacks a portion of them. The sample has approximately 170,000 clones; 80% to 90% are singletons. These data are taken from a study of T cell responses to AZD1222 COVID-19 vaccine. Study-wide findings and caveats: Across spike, vaccine-associated CD4 TCRs were found, dominant at 160-218 and 743-854.

The sequence derives from an adult in good health. Sequenced here: peripheral blood, sampled on day 0 of AZD1222 vaccination. V is TRBV7-2 and J is TRBJ1-4; 7 positions match TRBD1. The CDR3 sequence: CASSLGPDRVREKLFF. CDR3 coding DNA: TGTGCCAGCAGCTTAGGTCCTGACAGGGTTCGAGAAAAACTGTTTTTT.